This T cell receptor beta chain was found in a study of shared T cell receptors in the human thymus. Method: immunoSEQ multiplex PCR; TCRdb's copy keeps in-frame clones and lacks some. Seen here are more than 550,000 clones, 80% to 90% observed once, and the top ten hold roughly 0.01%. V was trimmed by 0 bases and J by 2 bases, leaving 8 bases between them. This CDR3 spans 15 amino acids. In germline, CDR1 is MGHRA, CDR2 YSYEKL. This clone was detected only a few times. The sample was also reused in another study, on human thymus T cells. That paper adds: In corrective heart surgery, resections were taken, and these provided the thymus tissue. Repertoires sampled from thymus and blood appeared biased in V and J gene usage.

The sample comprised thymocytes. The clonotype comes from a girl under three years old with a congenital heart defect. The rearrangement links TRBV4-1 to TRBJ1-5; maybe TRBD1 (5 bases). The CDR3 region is CASSQERGCNQPQHF. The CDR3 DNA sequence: TGCGCCAGCAGCCAAGAGCGGGGGTGCAATCAGCCCCAGCATTTT.